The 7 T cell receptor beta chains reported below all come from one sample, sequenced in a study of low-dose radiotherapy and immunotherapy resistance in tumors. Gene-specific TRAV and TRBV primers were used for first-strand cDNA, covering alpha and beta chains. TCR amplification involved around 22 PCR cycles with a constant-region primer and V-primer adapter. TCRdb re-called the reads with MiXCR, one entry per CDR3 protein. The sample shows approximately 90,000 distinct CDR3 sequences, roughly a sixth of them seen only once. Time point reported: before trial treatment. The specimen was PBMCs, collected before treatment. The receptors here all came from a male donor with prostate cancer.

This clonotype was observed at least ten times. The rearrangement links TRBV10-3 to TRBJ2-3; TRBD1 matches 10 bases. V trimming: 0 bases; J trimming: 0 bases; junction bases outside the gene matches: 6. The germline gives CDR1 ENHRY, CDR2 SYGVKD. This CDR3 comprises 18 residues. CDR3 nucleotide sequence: TGTGCCATCAGTGAGTCGGGGGACAGGGGTCCTAGCACAGATACGCAGTATTTT. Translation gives CAISESGDRGPSTDTQYF.

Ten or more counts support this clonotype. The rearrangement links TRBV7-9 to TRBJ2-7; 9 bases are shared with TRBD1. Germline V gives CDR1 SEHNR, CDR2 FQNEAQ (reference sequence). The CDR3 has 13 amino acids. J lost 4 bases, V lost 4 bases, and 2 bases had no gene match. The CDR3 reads CASSYRGQYEQYF. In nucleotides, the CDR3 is TGTGCCAGCAGCTACAGGGGGCAGTACGAGCAGTACTTC.

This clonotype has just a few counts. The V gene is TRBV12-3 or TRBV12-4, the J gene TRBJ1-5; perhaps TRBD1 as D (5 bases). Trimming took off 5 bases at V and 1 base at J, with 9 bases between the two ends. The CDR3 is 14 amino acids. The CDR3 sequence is CASSPGPSNQPQHF. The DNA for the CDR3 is TGTGCCAGCAGTCCGGGACCGAGCAATCAGCCCCAGCATTTT.

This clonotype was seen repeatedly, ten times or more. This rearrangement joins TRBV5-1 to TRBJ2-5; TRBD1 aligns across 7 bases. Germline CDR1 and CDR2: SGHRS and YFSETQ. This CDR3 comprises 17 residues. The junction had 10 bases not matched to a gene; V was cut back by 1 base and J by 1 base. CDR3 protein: CASSLRGGQSFQETQYF. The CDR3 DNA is TGCGCCAGCAGCTTGAGAGGGGGACAGAGTTTCCAAGAGACCCAGTACTTC. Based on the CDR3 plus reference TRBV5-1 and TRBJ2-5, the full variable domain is KAGVTQTPRYLIKTRGQQVTLSCSPISGHRSVSWYQQTPGQGLQFLFEYFSETQRNKGNFPGRFSGRQFSNSRSEMNVSTLELGDSALYLCASSLRGGQSFQETQYFGPGTRLLVL.

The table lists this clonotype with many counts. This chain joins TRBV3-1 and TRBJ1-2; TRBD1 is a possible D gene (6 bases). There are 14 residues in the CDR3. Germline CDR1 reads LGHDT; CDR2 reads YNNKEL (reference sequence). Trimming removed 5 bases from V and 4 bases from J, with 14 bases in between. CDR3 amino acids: CASSAPGASYGYTF. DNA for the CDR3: TGTGCCAGCAGCGCTCCGGGGGCCTCCTATGGCTACACCTTC.

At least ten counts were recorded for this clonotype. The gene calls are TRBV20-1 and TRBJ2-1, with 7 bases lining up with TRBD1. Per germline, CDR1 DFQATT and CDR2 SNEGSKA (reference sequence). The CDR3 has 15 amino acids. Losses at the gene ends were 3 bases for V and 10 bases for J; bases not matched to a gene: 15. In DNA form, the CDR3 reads TGCAGTGCTAGTCAGTCTGGGACAGAGTTTGGGGAGCAGTTCTTC. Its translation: CSASQSGTEFGEQFF.

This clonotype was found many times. CDR3 coding DNA: TGTGCCAGCAGTTCTCTAGCGGGGGCCACAGATACGCAGTATTTT. It codes for CASSSLAGATDTQYF. The V gene is TRBV2, the J gene TRBJ2-3, with TRBD2 identical over 10 bases. The junction had 4 bases not matched to a gene; V was cut back by 5 bases and J by 2 bases. CDR1 and CDR2 (germline): SNHLY, FYNNEI. This CDR3 is 15 amino acids long.